The 21 T cell receptor beta chains presented below share a single source sample, sequenced in a study of graft-versus-host responses after intestinal transplantation. These receptors are not linked to any known antigen. Measured with immunoSEQ multiplex PCR; TCRdb has only the in-frame clones, and not every one. The profile covers 85,000 to 100,000 clones, with roughly 90% appearing a single time and approximately 0.32% taken by the ten largest. The source material was unstimulated CD4+ T cells sorted from spleen or lymph node cells, sampled before transplant. Every receptor here comes from a human donor who was the organ donor for an intestinal transplant.

The chain is built from TRBV27 and TRBJ2-5; possible D gene TRBD2, 5 bases. The CDR3 is made up of 13 amino acids. V gave up 3 bases and J gave up 5 bases, with 10 bases separating them. The germline CDR1 and CDR2 sequences are MNHEY and SMNVEV (reference sequence). The CDR3 loop reads CASSFAERETQYF. The CDR3 DNA reads as TGTGCCAGCAGTTTCGCGGAGCGGGAGACCCAGTACTTC.

V usage is TRBV7-9 and J usage is TRBJ2-1, with TRBD2 matching over 8 bases. Germline V lookup: CDR1 SEHNR, CDR2 FQNEAQ (reference sequence). This CDR3 region has 14 residues. The V gene end was trimmed by 1 base and the J gene end by 9 bases; junction bases not matched to a gene: 5. The CDR3: CASSLGLAGTEQFF. In DNA form, the CDR3 reads TGTGCCAGCAGCTTAGGGCTAGCGGGCACTGAGCAGTTCTTC.

The chain couples TRBV5-1 to TRBJ2-3; D not certain. The germline V gene has CDR1 SGHRS and CDR2 YFSETQ. The CDR3 has 14 residues. V was trimmed by 0 bases and J by 2 bases, leaving 7 bases between them. The CDR3 nucleotides are TGCGCCAGCAGCTTGGTTCACTTCACAGATACGCAGTATTTT. Encoded protein: CASSLVHFTDTQYF.

This clone appeared a few times. V usage is TRBV4-1 and J usage is TRBJ2-5; 15 nucleotides agree with TRBD2. Germline CDR1 and CDR2: MGHRA and YSYEKL. After removal of 8 bases from V and 2 bases from J, the junction contained 12 bases not matched to a gene. This CDR3 is built from 18 residues. This CDR3 is CASGQGLAGGLGQETQYF. In nucleotides, the CDR3 is TGCGCCAGCGGTCAAGGACTAGCGGGGGGGCTAGGGCAAGAGACCCAGTACTTC.

This chain links TRBV7-9 with TRBJ2-3, with 11 bases that match TRBD2. The CDR3 contains 17 residues. V lost 4 bases, J lost 7 bases, and 13 bases stayed unmatched. Germline V CDR1 and CDR2: SEHNR, FQNEAQ (reference sequence). The CDR3, as DNA: TGTGCCAGCAGCTCCCGACTAGCGGGGCCCAAGACTTATACGCAGTATTTT. It specifies CASSSRLAGPKTYTQYF.

The CDR3 region is CASSEQGANYGYTF. The CDR3 DNA follows: TGTGCCAGCAGTGAACAGGGGGCTAACTATGGCTACACCTTC. The chain recombines TRBV6-1 with TRBJ1-2, with 7 bases that match TRBD1. Germline V CDR1 and CDR2: MNHNS, SASEGT. This CDR3 spans 14 amino acids. V lost 2 bases to trimming and J lost 0 bases; unmatched junction nucleotides: 0.

The chain uses TRBV9 and TRBJ1-2, with 10 bases matching TRBD1. The germline V gene has CDR1 SGDLS and CDR2 YYNGEE. This CDR3 has 15 residues. The ends lost 4 bases at V and 0 bases at J; junction bases unmatched: 3. The DNA for the CDR3 is TGTGCCAGCAGCCCAGGACAGGGGGCTAACTATGGCTACACCTTC. Its translation is CASSPGQGANYGYTF.

This clone occurred once. The chain links TRBV14 to TRBJ1-3, with D uncertain. Looked up from germline, CDR1 is SGHDN and CDR2 is FVKESK. Trimming shortened V by 4 bases and J by 1 base, and 17 bases separated the two germline ends. CDR3 length equals 17 residues. CDR3 loop: CASSPLPFEPSGNTIYF. The CDR3 nucleotides are TGTGCCAGCAGCCCTTTACCATTTGAGCCTTCTGGAAACACCATATATTTT.

Written as DNA, the CDR3 is TGCAGCGCTCAATGGGGGGTCCAGTACTTC. Translated: CSAQWGVQYF. The J gene is TRBJ2-5, the V gene TRBV29-1; D is possibly TRBD2 (6 bases). From germline, CDR1 is SQVTM and CDR2 ANQGSEA. CDR3 length: 10 amino acids. V was trimmed by 7 bases and J by 10 bases, leaving 13 bases between them.

The chain uses TRBV2 and TRBJ2-7; 10 positions agree with TRBD1. Germline assignment: CDR1 SNHLY and CDR2 FYNNEI. The V segment lost 6 bases and the J segment 1 base; nucleotides outside the gene matches: 6. This CDR3 has 15 residues. CDR3: CASRTDRGNSYEQYF. In DNA, the CDR3 is TGTGCCAGCAGGACGGACAGGGGGAATTCCTACGAGCAGTACTTC. The full variable domain, in which reference TRBV2 and TRBJ2-7 provide the parts outside the CDR3, is EPEVTQTPSHQVTQMGQEVILRCVPISNHLYFYWYRQILGQKVEFLVSFYNNEISEKSEIFDDQFSVERPDGSNFTLKIRSTKLEDSAMYFCASRTDRGNSYEQYFGPGTRLTVT.

The rearrangement links TRBV11-3 to TRBJ2-5, with a possible D match to TRBD1 (6 bases). This CDR3 has 15 amino acids. Per germline, CDR1 SGHNT and CDR2 YENEEA. The V end lost 1 base, the J end lost 3 bases, and 12 bases lay between the germline ends. This CDR3 is CASSLGGQTEETQYF. The CDR3 coding sequence is TGTGCCAGCAGCTTAGGAGGACAGACCGAAGAGACCCAGTACTTC.

This clone appeared a single time. The chain employs TRBV19 and TRBJ1-1; D remains unclear. V lost 5 bases and J lost 1, with 8 bases in between. CDR3 length equals 13 residues. Germline lookup yields CDR1 LNHDA and CDR2 SQIVND (reference sequence). DNA for the CDR3: TGTGCCAGTAGTGTCAGACAGAACACTGAAGCTTTCTTT. It yields the protein CASSVRQNTEAFF.

The chain employs TRBV6-1 and TRBJ2-7; D is perhaps TRBD1 (6 bases). V shed 10 bases and J shed 5 bases, with 21 bases lying between them. Germline V gene lookup returns CDR1 MNHNS and CDR2 SASEGT. The CDR3 is made up of 14 amino acids. The CDR3, as DNA: TGTGCCAACCTTACCGGGACACGGGGTGACGAGCAGTACTTC. Protein product: CANLTGTRGDEQYF.

This chain's CDR3 is CASRLEEGGSYEQYF. The CDR3 coding sequence is TGTGCCAGCAGGCTGGAGGAAGGGGGCTCCTACGAGCAGTACTTC. The rearrangement uses TRBV28 and TRBJ2-7; a weak D match, TRBD1 (6 bases). V shed 6 bases and J shed 0 bases, with 15 bases lying between them. CDR3 length equals 15 residues. CDR1 and CDR2 from the germline V gene are MDHEN and SYDVKM. The entire variable domain, with the rest obtained from reference TRBV28 and TRBJ2-7, is as follows: DVKVTQSSRYLVKRTGEKVFLECVQDMDHENMFWYRQDPGLGLRLIYFSYDVKMKEKGDIPEGYSVSREKKERFSLILESASTNQTSMYLCASRLEEGGSYEQYFGPGTRLTVT.

V and J are TRBV7-9 and TRBJ1-2, with TRBD1 matching 8 bases. V lost 8 bases, J lost 4 bases, and 15 bases stayed unmatched. This CDR3 contains 16 residues. From germline, CDR1 is SEHNR and CDR2 FQNEAQ (reference sequence). The CDR3 DNA follows: TGTGCCAGCCAGCCAGGAGGGACAGGCTCACCCTATGGCTACACCTTC. Protein sequence: CASQPGGTGSPYGYTF.

This rearrangement joins TRBV30 to TRBJ2-1; 10 bases align to TRBD2. The trim removed 4 bases at V and 4 bases at J, leaving 13 bases unmatched. The CDR3 contains 17 residues. Germline CDR1 is GTSNPN and CDR2 is SVGIG (reference sequence). CDR3 amino acids: CAWKVAGGLDYYNEQFF. The DNA of the CDR3 is TGTGCCTGGAAGGTAGCGGGGGGACTCGACTATTACAATGAGCAGTTCTTC.

The CDR3 loop is CASSRSVPDTQYF. The CDR3 DNA is TGTGCCAGTTCGCGTTCCGTGCCAGATACGCAGTATTTT. The V call is TRBV5-4, the J call TRBJ2-3; no definite D call. V was pared by 8 bases and J by 4 bases, with 14 bases between. Germline-derived CDR1 and CDR2 are SGHNT and YYREEE (reference sequence). CDR3 size: 13 residues.

This rearrangement joins TRBV6-1 to TRBJ2-3, with unresolved D. The V and J ends lost 2 bases and 5 bases respectively, with 5 bases between them. The CDR3 contains 12 residues. CDR1 and CDR2 (germline): MNHNS, SASEGT. As DNA, the CDR3 is TGTGCCAGCAGTGAACAGCGAGATACGCAGTATTTT. This gives the protein CASSEQRDTQYF.

This CDR3 is CATSIRVVLIGEQFF. CDR3 DNA sequence: TGTGCCACCAGCATCAGGGTAGTTCTGATCGGTGAGCAGTTCTTC. The rearrangement links TRBV15 to TRBJ2-1; a possible D gene is TRBD1 (5 bases). Trimming left V 4 bases short and J 9 bases short, with 19 bases between. This CDR3 comprises 15 residues. Germline V CDR1 and CDR2: LNHNV, YYDKDF (reference sequence).

V gene TRBV6-5 combines with J gene TRBJ1-4; D not certain. The CDR3 sequence is 13 residues long. Trimming left V 3 bases short and J 5 bases short, with 7 bases between. Germline-derived CDR1 and CDR2 are MNHEY and SVGAGI. The CDR3 sequence is CASSYRGNEKLFF. The DNA of the CDR3 is TGTGCCAGCAGTTATCGGGGAAATGAAAAACTGTTTTTT.

The gene calls are TRBV12-5 and TRBJ1-2; the D gene is possibly TRBD1 (6 bases). Germline V lookup: CDR1 LGHNT, CDR2 FRNRAP. Deletions cut 7 bases from V and 7 bases from J, with 16 bases between. The CDR3 runs 13 residues. CDR3 nucleotide sequence: TGTGCTAGTGTTACTCAGGGGATAGGTGGCTACACCTTC. Amino acids: CASVTQGIGGYTF.